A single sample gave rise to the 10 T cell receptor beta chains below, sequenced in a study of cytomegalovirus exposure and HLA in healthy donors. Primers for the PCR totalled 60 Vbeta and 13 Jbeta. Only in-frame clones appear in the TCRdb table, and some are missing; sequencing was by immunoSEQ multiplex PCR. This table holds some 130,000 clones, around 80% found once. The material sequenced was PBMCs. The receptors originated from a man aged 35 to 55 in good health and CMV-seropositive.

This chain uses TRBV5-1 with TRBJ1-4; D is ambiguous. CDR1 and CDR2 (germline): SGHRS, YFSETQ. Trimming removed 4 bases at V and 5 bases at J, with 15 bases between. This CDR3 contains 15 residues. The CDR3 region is CASSPEAQLNEKLFF. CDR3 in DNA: TGCGCCAGCAGCCCGGAGGCACAGCTGAATGAAAAACTGTTTTTT. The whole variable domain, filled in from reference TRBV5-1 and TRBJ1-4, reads KAGVTQTPRYLIKTRGQQVTLSCSPISGHRSVSWYQQTPGQGLQFLFEYFSETQRNKGNFPGRFSGRQFSNSRSEMNVSTLELGDSALYLCASSPEAQLNEKLFFGSGTQLSVL.

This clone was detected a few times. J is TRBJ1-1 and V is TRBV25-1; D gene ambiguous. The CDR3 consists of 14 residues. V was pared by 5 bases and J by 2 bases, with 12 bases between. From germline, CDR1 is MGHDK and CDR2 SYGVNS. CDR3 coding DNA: TGTGCCAGCAGTCCCCCGACACGAAACACTGAAGCTTTCTTT. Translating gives CASSPPTRNTEAFF.

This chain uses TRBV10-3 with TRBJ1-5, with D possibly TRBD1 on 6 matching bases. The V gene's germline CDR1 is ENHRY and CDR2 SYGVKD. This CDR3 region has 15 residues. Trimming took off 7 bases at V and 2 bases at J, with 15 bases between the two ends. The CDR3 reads CAIKGSEGGNQPQHF. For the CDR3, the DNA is TGTGCCATCAAGGGTTCCGAGGGGGGCAATCAGCCCCAGCATTTT.

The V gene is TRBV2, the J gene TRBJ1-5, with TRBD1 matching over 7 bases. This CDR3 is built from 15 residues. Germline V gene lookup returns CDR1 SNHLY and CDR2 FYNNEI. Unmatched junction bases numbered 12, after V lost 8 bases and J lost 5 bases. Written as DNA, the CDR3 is TGTGCCAGCGCCCAGGGGGTAGTTGAGGATCAGCCCCAGCATTTT. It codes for CASAQGVVEDQPQHF.

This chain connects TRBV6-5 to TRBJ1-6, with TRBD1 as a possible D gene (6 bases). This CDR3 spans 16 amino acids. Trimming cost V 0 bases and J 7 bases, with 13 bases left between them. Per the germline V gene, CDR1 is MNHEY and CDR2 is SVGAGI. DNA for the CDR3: TGTGCCAGCAGTTACTCGATCGACAGGAGAAATTCACCCCTCCACTTT. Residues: CASSYSIDRRNSPLHF.

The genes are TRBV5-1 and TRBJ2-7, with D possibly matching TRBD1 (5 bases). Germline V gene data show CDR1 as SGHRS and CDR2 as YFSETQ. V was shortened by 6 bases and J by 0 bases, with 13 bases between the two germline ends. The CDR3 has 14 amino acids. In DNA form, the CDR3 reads TGCGCCAGCAAGGGGCAGGGAACCTCCTACGAGCAGTACTTC. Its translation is CASKGQGTSYEQYF.

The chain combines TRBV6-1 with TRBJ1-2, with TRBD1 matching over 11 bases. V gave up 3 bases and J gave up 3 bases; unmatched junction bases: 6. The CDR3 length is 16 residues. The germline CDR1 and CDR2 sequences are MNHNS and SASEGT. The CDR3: CASSEIRDRGDYGYTF. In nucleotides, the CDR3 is TGTGCCAGCAGTGAGATCAGGGACAGGGGGGACTATGGCTACACCTTC.

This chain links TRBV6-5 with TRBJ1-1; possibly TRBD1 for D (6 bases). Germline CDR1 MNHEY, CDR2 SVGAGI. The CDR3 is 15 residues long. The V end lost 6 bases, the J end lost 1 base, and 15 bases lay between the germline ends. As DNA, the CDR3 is TGTGCCAGCAGCGACAGAAGGGACAAGAACACTGAAGCTTTCTTT. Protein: CASSDRRDKNTEAFF.

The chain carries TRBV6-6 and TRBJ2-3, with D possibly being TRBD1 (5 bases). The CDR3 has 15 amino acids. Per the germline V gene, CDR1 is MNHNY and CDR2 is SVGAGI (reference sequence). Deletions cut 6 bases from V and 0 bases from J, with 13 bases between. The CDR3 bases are TGTGCCAGCAGGCAGGGCCCGACCAGCACAGATACGCAGTATTTT. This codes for CASRQGPTSTDTQYF.

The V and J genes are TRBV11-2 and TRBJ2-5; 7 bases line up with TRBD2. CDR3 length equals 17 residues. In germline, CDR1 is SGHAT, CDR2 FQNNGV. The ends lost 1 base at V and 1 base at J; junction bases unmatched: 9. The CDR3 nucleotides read TGTGCCAGCAGCTTAGGGTCGCTAGCGGCCTCCCAAGAGACCCAGTACTTC. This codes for CASSLGSLAASQETQYF.